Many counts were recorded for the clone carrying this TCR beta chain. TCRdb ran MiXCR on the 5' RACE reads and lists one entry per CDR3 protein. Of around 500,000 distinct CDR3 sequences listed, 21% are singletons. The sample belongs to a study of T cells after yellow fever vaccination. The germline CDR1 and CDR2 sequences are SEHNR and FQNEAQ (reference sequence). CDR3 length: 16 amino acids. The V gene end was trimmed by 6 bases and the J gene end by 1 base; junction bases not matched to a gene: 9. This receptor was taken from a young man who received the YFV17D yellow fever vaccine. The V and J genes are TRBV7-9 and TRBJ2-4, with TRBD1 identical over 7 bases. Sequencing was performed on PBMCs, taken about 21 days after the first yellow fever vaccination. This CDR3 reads CASSLTGVYAKNIQYF. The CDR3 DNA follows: TGTGCCAGCAGTCTAACAGGGGTATACGCCAAAAACATTCAGTACTTC.